Below, one T cell receptor (beta chain) is given with its context. The sample belongs to a study of blood T cell repertoires in COVID-19. In the study overall: Sites in the United States, Italy and Spain provided acute and convalescent COVID-19 samples. From T cells, B-cell-depleted T cells, or PBMCs came the material, which was cDNA or gDNA.

Original processing notes: Amplification of reference gene primers was used by the study to estimate nucleated cell counts. Here immunoSEQ multiplex PCR was the method, and the copy in TCRdb shows in-frame clones only, minus some. V and J calls and clone size are given by that table; D and trimming were obtained from the DNA. The sample consists of approximately 390,000 clones, approximately 91% of them appearing once. Germline CDR1 reads SGHRS; CDR2 reads YFSETQ. Trimming removed 2 bases from V and 2 bases from J; junction bases left unmatched: 8. This CDR3 has 16 residues. Self-reported history from a screening survey and questionnaire set each donor's cohort.

This receptor was obtained from a woman in her 40s with acute COVID-19. This chain uses TRBV5-1 with TRBJ2-5; 8 nucleotides line up with TRBD2. Sample: PBMCs or T cells enriched from blood (not recorded which). CDR3 protein: CASSFMASGFQETQYF. The CDR3 coding sequence is TGCGCCAGCAGCTTTATGGCTAGCGGGTTTCAAGAGACCCAGTACTTC.